This TCR beta chain stems from a study of blood T cell repertoires in COVID-19. Sequenced by immunoSEQ multiplex PCR; TCRdb stores in-frame clones only, minus some. The data show 250,000 or so clones, about nine tenths seen once. V lost 2 bases and J 1 base, leaving 25 bases between the germline ends. The CDR3 has 20 amino acids. Germline-derived CDR1 and CDR2 are SNHLY and FYNNEI. Participants were aged roughly 18 to 89 years, lived in under 30 US areas, and enrolled virtually. This TCR came from a man aged 35-49 years who had recovered from COVID-19. V and J are TRBV2 and TRBJ2-3, with D possibly matching TRBD1 (5 bases). Sequenced: PBMCs or T cells enriched from blood (not recorded which). The CDR3 sequence: CASSERVSWAGPIGTDTQYF. The CDR3 DNA sequence: TGTGCCAGCAGTGAAAGGGTCAGTTGGGCAGGGCCGATTGGCACAGATACGCAGTATTTT.